This T cell receptor beta chain was identified during a study of T cell responses to AZD1222 COVID-19 vaccine. Method: immunoSEQ multiplex PCR; TCRdb's copy keeps in-frame clones and lacks some. Here the sample spans under 150,000 clones, 75% to 90% being singletons. CDR3 length equals 15 residues. The germline V gene encodes CDR1 SGHRS and CDR2 YFSETQ. Trimming removed 3 bases at V and 3 bases at J, with 12 bases between. The clonotype originates from an adult who received the AZD1222 COVID-19 vaccine. The source was peripheral blood, collected 28 days after the second AZD1222 dose. The chain carries TRBV5-1 and TRBJ2-2; D perhaps matches TRBD1 (7 bases). CDR3 protein: CASSWRGHDTGELFF. The CDR3 region has the DNA TGCGCCAGCAGCTGGAGGGGGCACGACACCGGGGAGCTGTTTTTT. The variable domain in full, with the rest retrieved from reference TRBV5-1 and TRBJ2-2, is KAGVTQTPRYLIKTRGQQVTLSCSPISGHRSVSWYQQTPGQGLQFLFEYFSETQRNKGNFPGRFSGRQFSNSRSEMNVSTLELGDSALYLCASSWRGHDTGELFFGEGSRLTVL.